The rows below give T cell receptor beta chains drawn from one sample of a study of T cells in narcolepsy. Using immunoSEQ multiplex PCR, the repertoire was profiled, and TCRdb retains in-frame clones only, with some absent. The sample has roughly 30,000 clones, roughly 73% seen once; the top ten hold 1.2%. The sample taken for sequencing was CD45RA- memory CD4+ T cells from PBMCs. The source of these receptors is a human donor with narcolepsy. Each CDR3 is given without its conserved first and last residue. A D gene is named only where the DNA matches it firmly.

v_call: TRBV6-5; d_call: TRBD1; j_call: TRBJ1-2; cdr3_aa: ASSYDRGYGYT
v_call: TRBV11-2; d_call: -; j_call: TRBJ2-7; cdr3_aa: ASSLGRGLEQY
v_call: TRBV18; d_call: TRBD1; j_call: TRBJ1-1; cdr3_aa: ASSPRPTGKNTEAF
v_call: TRBV13; d_call: TRBD2; j_call: TRBJ2-5; cdr3_aa: ASSLAGGRTQY
v_call: TRBV2; d_call: -; j_call: TRBJ2-3; cdr3_aa: ASRVRLQVSDTQY
v_call: TRBV11-2; d_call: -; j_call: TRBJ2-7; cdr3_aa: ASTSTRGGEQY
v_call: TRBV7-3; d_call: -; j_call: TRBJ1-1; cdr3_aa: ASSLGSVNTEAF
v_call: TRBV15; d_call: -; j_call: TRBJ2-3; cdr3_aa: ATSRMSPPDTQY
v_call: TRBV9; d_call: -; j_call: TRBJ2-1; cdr3_aa: ASSVATRAGPYNEQF
v_call: TRBV6-4; d_call: -; j_call: TRBJ1-4; cdr3_aa: ASSVSRGSHEKLF
v_call: TRBV2; d_call: -; j_call: -; cdr3_aa: ASSDHLKGPQDEQY
v_call: TRBV5-4; d_call: TRBD2; j_call: TRBJ2-1; cdr3_aa: ASSGLRGGRRDIGEQF
v_call: TRBV19; d_call: -; j_call: TRBJ2-3; cdr3_aa: ASSIHNAEDTQY
v_call: TRBV6-6; d_call: TRBD1; j_call: TRBJ1-5; cdr3_aa: ASSPGTGGNQPQH
v_call: TRBV9; d_call: TRBD1; j_call: TRBJ2-2; cdr3_aa: ASSDRGRNTGELF
v_call: TRBV2; d_call: TRBD1; j_call: TRBJ2-7; cdr3_aa: ASSEAHHLGQGRNYEQY
v_call: TRBV19; d_call: TRBD2; j_call: TRBJ2-1; cdr3_aa: ASSMGSGPKYNEQF
v_call: TRBV7-8; d_call: -; j_call: TRBJ2-3; cdr3_aa: ASSVSVSGDTQY
v_call: TRBV29-1; d_call: -; j_call: TRBJ1-1; cdr3_aa: SVDLGRGQKNTEAF
v_call: TRBV29-1; d_call: -; j_call: TRBJ2-7; cdr3_aa: SVATGVGYEQY
v_call: TRBV30; d_call: -; j_call: TRBJ2-1; cdr3_aa: AWRTDSSNEQF
v_call: TRBV6-5; d_call: -; j_call: TRBJ1-2; cdr3_aa: ASSSPGLINYGYT
v_call: TRBV7-9; d_call: TRBD1; j_call: TRBJ2-5; cdr3_aa: ASSLGDRGLRETQY
v_call: TRBV11-2; d_call: TRBD1; j_call: TRBJ1-2; cdr3_aa: ASSLALDRDSYGYT
v_call: TRBV5-1; d_call: -; j_call: TRBJ1-6; cdr3_aa: ASSLRGSSYNSPLH
v_call: TRBV5-4; d_call: -; j_call: TRBJ2-1; cdr3_aa: ASSLWSGGEQF
v_call: TRBV10-3; d_call: -; j_call: TRBJ1-1; cdr3_aa: AITPGQFNQGTEAF
v_call: TRBV2; d_call: TRBD1; j_call: TRBJ2-5; cdr3_aa: ASSSGQGVSTQY
v_call: TRBV14; d_call: -; j_call: TRBJ1-2; cdr3_aa: ASSQAIVAGGYT
v_call: TRBV9; d_call: -; j_call: TRBJ1-2; cdr3_aa: ASSASDSRYGYT
v_call: TRBV28; d_call: -; j_call: TRBJ1-1; cdr3_aa: ASRGRPEAF
v_call: TRBV29-1; d_call: -; j_call: TRBJ1-1; cdr3_aa: SGTTGSNTEAF
v_call: TRBV10-3; d_call: -; j_call: TRBJ2-5; cdr3_aa: AISESGISEETQY
v_call: TRBV18; d_call: TRBD2; j_call: TRBJ2-1; cdr3_aa: ASSPQLAGGGEQF
v_call: TRBV2; d_call: -; j_call: TRBJ1-2; cdr3_aa: ASSFQGGGYT
v_call: TRBV5-1; d_call: TRBD1; j_call: TRBJ1-2; cdr3_aa: ASSFRDRAVDGYT
v_call: TRBV7-2; d_call: TRBD2; j_call: TRBJ2-3; cdr3_aa: ASSLGTSGLGTQY
v_call: TRBV5-6; d_call: TRBD1; j_call: TRBJ1-5; cdr3_aa: ASSLWRTGLTPQH
v_call: TRBV7-9; d_call: TRBD1; j_call: TRBJ1-1; cdr3_aa: ASSFDRGGITEAF
v_call: TRBV5-1; d_call: TRBD2; j_call: TRBJ2-2; cdr3_aa: ASSASASGLPGELF
v_call: TRBV5-8; d_call: -; j_call: TRBJ2-2; cdr3_aa: ASSSQFTGELF
v_call: TRBV6-5; d_call: TRBD1; j_call: TRBJ2-3; cdr3_aa: ASRTQGADTQY
v_call: TRBV7-6; d_call: TRBD1; j_call: TRBJ1-1; cdr3_aa: ASSLRQGRLNTEAF
v_call: TRBV11-2; d_call: -; j_call: TRBJ1-2; cdr3_aa: ASSSSGVGYT
v_call: TRBV18; d_call: TRBD1; j_call: TRBJ1-1; cdr3_aa: ASSPKGGTGNTEAF